The present entry profiles one T cell receptor beta chain with its context. Its antigen remains unknown. The sample originates from a study of vaccination and CD4 T cells after COVID-19. Overall study: The authors used overlapping spike peptides from SARS-CoV-2, HCoV-NL63, HCoV-OC43 and HCoV-229E to stimulate cells.

The Oncomine TCR Beta short-read assay was what sequenced the DNA obtained from cultured CD4+ T cells. TCRdb ran MiXCR on the PCR reads and lists one entry per CDR3 protein. The sample consists of roughly 20,000 distinct CDR3 sequences, 43% of them appearing once. Points from the study as a whole: The appearance of a median roughly 83% of reactive clones in convalescent patients occurred only post-vaccination.

The sample's treatment: 10-day PBMC culture with coronavirus spike peptide pools or control peptides (ViraFEST assay). ViraFEST expanded antigen-specific T cells with peptide pools, then sequenced TCRs. Germline assignment: CDR1 LNHDA and CDR2 SQIVND (reference sequence). CDR3 length: 12 amino acids. V lost 9 bases, J lost 5 bases, and 11 bases lay in between. Sequenced material: CD4+ T cells from blood, cultured in vitro, taken after SARS-CoV-2 vaccination. J is TRBJ2-1 and V is TRBV19; D gene ambiguous. This receptor was taken from a human donor who had recovered from COVID-19. The CDR3 DNA reads TGTGCCAGCAGACGGACGGACAATGAGCAGTTCTTC. Amino acid sequence: CASRRTDNEQFF.